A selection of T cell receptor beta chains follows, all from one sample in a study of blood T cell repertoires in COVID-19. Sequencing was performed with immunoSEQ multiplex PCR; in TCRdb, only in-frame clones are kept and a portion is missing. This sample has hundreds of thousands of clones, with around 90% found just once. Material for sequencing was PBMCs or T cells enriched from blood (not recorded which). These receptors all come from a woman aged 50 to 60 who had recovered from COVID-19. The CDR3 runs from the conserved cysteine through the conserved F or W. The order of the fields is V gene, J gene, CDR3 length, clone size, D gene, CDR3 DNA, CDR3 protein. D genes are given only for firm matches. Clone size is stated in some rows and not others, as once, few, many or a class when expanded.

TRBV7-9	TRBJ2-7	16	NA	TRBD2	TGTGCCACCATCGGGACTAGCGGGAGCCTCTCCTACGAGCAGTACTTC	CATIGTSGSLSYEQYF
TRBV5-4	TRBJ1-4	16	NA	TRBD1	TGTGCCAGCAGCTCCTATCGACAGGGGGCTAATGAAAAACTGTTTTTT	CASSSYRQGANEKLFF
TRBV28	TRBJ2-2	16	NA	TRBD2	TGTGCCAGCAGTTCCGGGACTAGCGGGAGTATACGGGAGCTGTTTTTT	CASSSGTSGSIRELFF
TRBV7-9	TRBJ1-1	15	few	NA	TGTGCCAGCAGCGCCGGCCCCGGACACTCCAATCGGGCTTTCTTT	CASSAGPGHSNRAFF
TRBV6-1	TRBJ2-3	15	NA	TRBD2	TGTGCCAGCAGTGACGTACTAGCGGGATTAGATACGCAGTATTTT	CASSDVLAGLDTQYF
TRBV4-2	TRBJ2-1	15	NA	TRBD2	TGTGCCAGCAGCCAAGCCCGGGAGGCGTACAATGAGCAGTTCTTC	CASSQAREAYNEQFF
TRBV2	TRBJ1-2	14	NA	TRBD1	TGTGCCAGCAGACCTGGAGGAGGGGGCGATGGCTACACCTTC	CASRPGGGGDGYTF
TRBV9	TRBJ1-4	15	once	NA	TGTGCCAGCAGCGTACAGGCTGCAACTAATGAAAAACTGTTTTTT	CASSVQAATNEKLFF
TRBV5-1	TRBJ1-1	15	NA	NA	TGCGCCAGCAGCTCCCTCCGGGGTGAGGACACTGAAGCTTTCTTT	CASSSLRGEDTEAFF
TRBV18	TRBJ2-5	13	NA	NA	TGTGCCAGCTCACCTGGGACACAAGAGACCCAGTACTTC	CASSPGTQETQYF
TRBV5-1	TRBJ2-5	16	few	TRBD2	TGCGCCAGCAGCTTGGGAGCGGGAGGGCCCGGGGAGACCCAGTACTTC	CASSLGAGGPGETQYF
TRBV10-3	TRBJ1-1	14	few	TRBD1	TGTGCCATCAGTGCAGGGGGTCCTACTAGTGAAGCTTTCTTT	CAISAGGPTSEAFF
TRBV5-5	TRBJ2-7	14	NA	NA	TGTGCCAGCAGCCCATGGACAGAGCCCTACGAGCAGTACTTC	CASSPWTEPYEQYF
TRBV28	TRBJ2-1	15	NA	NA	TGTGCCAGCAGTTTATTGGGGAGCTCCTACAATGAGCAGTTCTTC	CASSLLGSSYNEQFF
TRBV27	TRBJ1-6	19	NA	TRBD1	TGTGCCAGCAGTCCTTACCGGGACAGGCCGCTTGGGGATAATTCACCCCTCCACTTT	CASSPYRDRPLGDNSPLHF
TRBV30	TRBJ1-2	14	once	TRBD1	TGTGCCTGGAGTAGGGGACAGGGGCACTATGGCTACACCTTC	CAWSRGQGHYGYTF
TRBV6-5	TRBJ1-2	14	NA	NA	TGTGCCAGCAGTTACAAGCAGGGCCCCTATGGCTACACCTTC	CASSYKQGPYGYTF
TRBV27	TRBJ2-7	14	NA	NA	TGTGCCAGCAGTTTCCAACTAGCCTCCTACGAGCAGTACTTC	CASSFQLASYEQYF
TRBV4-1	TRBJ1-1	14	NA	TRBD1	TGCGCCAGCAGGAGAGGACAGGGAAACACTGAAGCTTTCTTT	CASRRGQGNTEAFF
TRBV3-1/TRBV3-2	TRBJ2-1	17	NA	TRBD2	TGTGCCAGCAGCCAAGAGGGACTAGCGGGAGGGTACAATGAGCAGTTCTTC	CASSQEGLAGGYNEQFF
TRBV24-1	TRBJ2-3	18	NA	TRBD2	TGTGCCACCAGTGATTCTAGCGGGAGGGCCAAGGGCACAGATACGCAGTATTTT	CATSDSSGRAKGTDTQYF
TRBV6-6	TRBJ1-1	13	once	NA	TGTGCCAGCAGTCTCCCCGGGTTCACTGAAGCTTTCTTT	CASSLPGFTEAFF
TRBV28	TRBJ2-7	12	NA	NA	TGTGCCAGCAGTGCCAACTTTCAAGAGCAGTACTTC	CASSANFQEQYF
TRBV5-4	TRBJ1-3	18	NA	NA	TGTGCCAGCAGCCGTGGGTCCGGCGGGATTCACTCTGGAAACACCATATATTTT	CASSRGSGGIHSGNTIYF
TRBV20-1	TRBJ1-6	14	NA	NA	TGCAGTGCTAGTTTTGGGAGGTTGGATTCACCCCTCCACTTT	CSASFGRLDSPLHF
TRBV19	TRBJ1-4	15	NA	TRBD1	TGTGCCAGTAGTGAGACAGGGGGTACGAATGAAAAACTGTTTTTT	CASSETGGTNEKLFF
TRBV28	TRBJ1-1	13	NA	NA	TGTGCCAGCAGTTTATTCTCGGCCAGAGGAGCTTTCTTT	CASSLFSARGAFF
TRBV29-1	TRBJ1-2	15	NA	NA	TGCAGCGTTGGACCCCTACATGGAGCTAACTATGGCTACACCTTC	CSVGPLHGANYGYTF
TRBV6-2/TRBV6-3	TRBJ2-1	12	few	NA	TGTGCCAGCAGTTCGGGAGCGGTGGAGCAGTTCTTC	CASSSGAVEQFF
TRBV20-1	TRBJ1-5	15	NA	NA	TGCAGTGCTAGTAGTACGGGGTACTTCCATCAGCCCCAGCATTTT	CSASSTGYFHQPQHF
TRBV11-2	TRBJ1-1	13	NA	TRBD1	TGTGCCAGCAGCTTAGCCGGGACAGCAGAAGCTTTCTTT	CASSLAGTAEAFF
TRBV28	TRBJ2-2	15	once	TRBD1	TGTGCCACCTGTTCGACAGGGGGCTACACCGGGGAGCTGTTTTTT	CATCSTGGYTGELFF
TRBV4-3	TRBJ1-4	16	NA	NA	TGCGCCAGCAGCCAAGAGGGAACGGAGGGGAATGAAAAACTGTTTTTT	CASSQEGTEGNEKLFF
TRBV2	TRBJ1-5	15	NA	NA	TGTGCCAGCAGTGAAGCGAGCAGGGGAGATCAGCCCCAGCATTTT	CASSEASRGDQPQHF
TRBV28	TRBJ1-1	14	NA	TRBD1	TGTGCCAGCAGTCTTCCAGGGGGCTACACTGAAGCTTTCTTT	CASSLPGGYTEAFF
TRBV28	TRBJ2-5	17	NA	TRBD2	TGTGCCAGCAGTTTAATCGAGACTAGCGGGAGTTCCGAGACCCAGTACTTC	CASSLIETSGSSETQYF
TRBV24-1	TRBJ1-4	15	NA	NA	TGTGCCACCAGTGACCCCCGGGACACAAATGAAAAACTGTTTTTT	CATSDPRDTNEKLFF